This is a list of T cell receptor beta chains from one sample in a study of beta chain features in type 1 diabetes. TCRdb keeps only in-frame clones here, not all; method: immunoSEQ multiplex PCR. The data contain about 620,000 clones, 15% of them singletons. Material for sequencing was naive CD4+ T cells from blood. Receptor source: a man aged 18 to 35 in good health. Each CDR3 is given with its conserved first and last residue. D genes are given only for firm matches. A row's size may be missing; if present it is once, few, many or a size class.

j_call,clone_size,v_call,d_call,cdr3_aa,cdr3_nt
TRBJ1-1,once,TRBV7-3,.,CASSLTNRDRSEAFF,TGTGCCAGCAGCTTAACGAACAGGGATCGTTCTGAAGCTTTCTTT
TRBJ1-5,.,TRBV28,TRBD1,CASSPAGTGGDEPQHF,TGTGCCAGCAGTCCCGCCGGGACAGGGGGCGACGAGCCCCAGCATTTT
TRBJ2-6,few,TRBV2,TRBD1,CASSRDRVGANVLTF,TGTGCCAGCAGCCGGGACAGGGTTGGGGCCAACGTCCTGACTTTC
TRBJ2-5,few,TRBV5-1,.,CASSSRGGRETQYF,TGCGCCAGCAGCTCAAGGGGGGGCCGGGAGACCCAGTACTTC
TRBJ2-7,few,TRBV25-1,.,CASSESGVGSREQYF,TGTGCCAGCAGTGAATCCGGGGTAGGGTCTCGGGAGCAGTACTTC
TRBJ2-3,.,TRBV5-1,TRBD2,CASRAKLAGGGDTQYF,TGCGCCAGCAGAGCGAAACTAGCGGGGGGAGGAGATACGCAGTATTTT
TRBJ1-1,few,TRBV5-6,.,CASSFRGAGSEAFF,TGTGCCAGCAGCTTCCGGGGGGCAGGAAGTGAAGCTTTCTTT
TRBJ1-1,.,TRBV15,.,CATSSAGKEAFF,TGTGCCACCAGCAGCGCGGGGAAGGAAGCTTTCTTT
TRBJ2-7,.,TRBV9,.,CASSASSRVYEQYF,TGTGCCAGCAGCGCCTCCTCGCGGGTTTACGAGCAGTACTTC
TRBJ2-2,.,TRBV19,.,CASSKTGPRAGELFF,TGTGCCAGTAGTAAGACAGGCCCGAGGGCCGGGGAGCTGTTTTTT
TRBJ1-1,few,TRBV6-1,.,CASSSGSSTEAFF,TGTGCCAGCAGCTCAGGGTCTTCCACTGAAGCTTTCTTT
TRBJ2-1,.,TRBV11-2,TRBD1,CASSLIRGRELGNEQFF,TGTGCCAGCAGCTTAATCAGGGGGCGCGAACTTGGGAATGAGCAGTTCTTC
TRBJ1-1,few,TRBV25-1,TRBD1,CASSEARTGFFAEAFF,TGTGCCAGCAGTGAAGCCCGGACAGGTTTTTTTGCTGAAGCTTTCTTT
TRBJ2-7,.,TRBV5-1,.,CASSYDSTYEQYF,TGCGCCAGCAGCTACGACAGTACCTACGAGCAGTACTTC
TRBJ1-2,.,TRBV7-2,.,CASSPRQGLPYGYTF,TGTGCCAGCAGCCCGCGCCAGGGGCTCCCCTATGGCTACACCTTC
TRBJ1-2,few,TRBV4-2,.,CASSQDPSASYGYTF,TGTGCCAGCAGCCAAGATCCCTCAGCTAGCTATGGCTACACCTTC
TRBJ2-7,.,TRBV10-3,TRBD1,CAIKVTGTYEQYF,TGTGCCATCAAAGTGACAGGGACCTACGAGCAGTACTTC
TRBJ1-2,.,TRBV6-5,.,CASSYSVGNYGYTF,TGTGCCAGCAGTTACTCGGTAGGGAACTATGGCTACACCTTC
TRBJ1-3,few,TRBV7-2,TRBD1,CASSSWDRTNTIYF,TGTGCCAGCAGCTCCTGGGACAGGACAAACACCATATATTTT
TRBJ1-2,few,TRBV7-3,.,CASSSTTAPGGYTF,TGTGCCAGCAGCTCCACCACGGCCCCGGGTGGCTACACCTTC
TRBJ1-1,.,TRBV20-1,.,CSAREVTEAFF,TGCAGTGCTAGAGAGGTGACTGAAGCTTTCTTT
TRBJ1-2,.,TRBV28,.,CASSSQGYGYTF,TGTGCCAGCAGTAGTCAGGGGTATGGCTACACCTTC
TRBJ2-3,few,TRBV7-2,.,CASSFFETQYF,TGTGCCAGCAGCTTTTTCGAAACGCAGTATTTT
TRBJ2-3,.,TRBV9,.,CASSVNDPYTQYF,TGTGCCAGCAGCGTAAATGACCCCTATACGCAGTATTTT
TRBJ2-5,.,TRBV4-1,.,CASSQGTVEETQYF,TGCGCCAGCAGCCAAGGGACAGTTGAGGAGACCCAGTACTTC
TRBJ2-7,.,TRBV15,.,CATSRDGTGTYEQYF,TGTGCCACCAGCAGAGATGGGACTGGCACCTACGAGCAGTACTTC
TRBJ2-3,few,TRBV4-1,TRBD2,CASSQDLAGGSDTQYF,TGCGCCAGCAGCCAAGATCTAGCGGGAGGGTCAGATACGCAGTATTTT
TRBJ1-5,few,TRBV28,.,CASSPPGQGARPQHF,TGTGCCAGCAGTCCCCCCGGGCAGGGTGCGCGGCCCCAGCATTTT
TRBJ2-7,few,TRBV4-1,.,CASSQEALGAKYEQYF,TGCGCCAGCAGCCAAGAAGCGTTGGGAGCCAAATACGAGCAGTACTTC
TRBJ2-1,.,TRBV4-3,.,CASSRTSASEQFF,TGCGCCAGCAGCAGGACTTCTGCGAGTGAGCAGTTCTTC
TRBJ2-7,.,TRBV28,TRBD1,CASRGQGSSHEQYF,TGTGCCAGCAGGGGACAGGGTTCGTCCCACGAGCAGTACTTC
TRBJ2-1,few,TRBV5-1,.,CASSLPSQLWGNEQFF,TGCGCCAGCAGCTTACCTTCCCAACTGTGGGGCAATGAGCAGTTCTTC
TRBJ1-5,.,TRBV5-1,.,CASSLDSYQPQHF,TGCGCCAGCAGCCTGGACAGTTATCAGCCCCAGCATTTT
TRBJ2-6,.,TRBV28,.,CASNPTGANVLTF,TGTGCCAGCAACCCCACCGGGGCCAACGTCCTGACTTTC
TRBJ2-2,few,TRBV5-1,TRBD1,CASSPGTGYTGELFF,TGCGCCAGCAGCCCTGGGACAGGGTACACCGGGGAGCTGTTTTTT
TRBJ1-1,few,TRBV29-1,.,CSVVVGILGRVEAFF,TGCAGCGTTGTGGTAGGCATCCTCGGTAGGGTGGAAGCTTTCTTT
TRBJ1-2,.,TRBV5-1,.,CASSPSSGNYGYTF,TGCGCCAGCAGCCCTAGTTCGGGGAACTATGGCTACACCTTC
TRBJ1-3,few,TRBV7-2,TRBD1,CASSLDRVGGTIYF,TGTGCCAGCAGCCTGGACAGGGTGGGTGGCACCATATATTTT
TRBJ2-3,.,TRBV5-1,TRBD2,CASSPSSGGTQYF,TGCGCCAGCAGTCCCTCTAGCGGCGGTACGCAGTATTTT
TRBJ1-1,few,TRBV7-9,.,CASSSLRVNTEAFF,TGTGCCAGCAGCTCCTTACGGGTGAACACTGAAGCTTTCTTT
TRBJ1-5,.,TRBV7-9,TRBD1,CASSLARGTGGLQPQHF,TGTGCCAGCAGCTTAGCGCGGGGGACAGGGGGCTTGCAGCCCCAGCATTTT
TRBJ2-5,few,TRBV9,TRBD2,CASSARLAGGQETQYF,TGTGCCAGCAGCGCTCGACTAGCGGGGGGACAAGAGACCCAGTACTTC
TRBJ1-2,few,TRBV28,.,CASSRDGLSGYTF,TGTGCCAGCAGCCGGGACGGACTAAGTGGCTACACCTTC
TRBJ2-7,.,TRBV4-3,.,CASSQATGSVGEQYF,TGCGCCAGCAGCCAAGCGACGGGGTCAGTCGGCGAGCAGTACTTC
TRBJ1-3,few,TRBV6-6,.,CASTLRWGAGNTIYF,TGTGCCAGCACCCTAAGGTGGGGGGCTGGAAACACCATATATTTT
TRBJ2-3,.,TRBV28,TRBD2,CASSFLRREGRSNWDTQYF,TGTGCCAGCAGTTTTTTAAGGCGGGAGGGCCGGTCTAACTGGGATACGCAGTATTTT
TRBJ1-2,few,TRBV7-2,.,CASSWTSGTRGYTF,TGTGCCAGCAGCTGGACTTCGGGGACGCGGGGCTACACCTTC
TRBJ2-4,.,TRBV25-1,.,CASSDMGNLAKNIQYF,TGTGCCAGCAGTGATATGGGTAATCTAGCCAAAAACATTCAGTACTTC
TRBJ2-1,.,TRBV9,TRBD2,CASSVVPRGSSYNEQFF,TGTGCCAGCAGCGTAGTACCGCGGGGGAGCTCCTACAATGAGCAGTTCTTC
TRBJ2-5,.,TRBV27,TRBD2,CASSPRWTSGGVRSETQYF,TGTGCCAGCAGTCCAAGATGGACTAGCGGGGGAGTCCGGTCGGAGACCCAGTACTTC
TRBJ2-2,.,TRBV27,.,CASSLSGLPGGELFF,TGTGCCAGCAGTTTATCTGGACTACCCGGCGGGGAGCTGTTTTTT
TRBJ2-7,.,TRBV5-1,TRBD2,CASSLTSGGYEQYF,TGCGCCAGCAGCTTAACTAGCGGGGGCTACGAGCAGTACTTC
TRBJ2-1,.,TRBV18,.,CASSAPSNRAVSYNEQFF,TGTGCCAGCTCGGCCCCTTCGAACAGGGCGGTCTCCTACAATGAGCAGTTCTTC
TRBJ1-5,few,TRBV6-6,.,CATQSWEYGVNQPQHF,TGTGCCACCCAGTCCTGGGAATATGGCGTCAATCAGCCCCAGCATTTT
TRBJ1-5,.,TRBV2,TRBD1,CASTQDRGHQPQHF,TGTGCCAGCACCCAGGACAGGGGGCATCAGCCCCAGCATTTT